The 9 T cell receptor beta chains below come from one sample, sequenced in a study of T cell repertoires in cytomegalovirus infection. TCRdb ran MiXCR on the reads and lists one entry per CDR3 protein. This repertoire shows 200,000 to 250,000 distinct CDR3 sequences, 22% found once; its top ten account for approximately 18%. Sample: CD8+ T cells from PBMCs. These receptors all come from a human donor in good health (CMV status not recorded). Some clones in this sample may be carry-over from other donors' samples.

CDR3 sequence (DNA): TGTGCTAGTGGGCCGCGGGGAACGAACACTGAAGCTTTCTTT. Translated: CASGPRGTNTEAFF. V usage is TRBV12-5 and J usage is TRBJ1-1, with no clear D. CDR1 is LGHNT and CDR2 is FRNRAP in the germline V gene. CDR3 size: 14 residues. Trimming removed 6 bases at V and 1 base at J, with 12 bases between.

The sample holds a few counts of this clonotype. The chain has TRBV5-1 and TRBJ2-1, with TRBD2 matching 15 bases. The junction had 14 bases not matched to a gene; V was cut back by 3 bases and J by 1 base. This CDR3 has 21 residues. CDR1 and CDR2 from the germline V gene are SGHRS and YFSETQ. CDR3 DNA: TGCGCCAGCAGCTGGCATACTGGGACTAGCGGGGGGCTATCTTCCTACAATGAGCAGTTCTTC. It specifies CASSWHTGTSGGLSSYNEQFF.

The V call is TRBV2, the J call TRBJ1-3; D is possibly TRBD1 (6 bases). The V and J ends lost 3 bases and 0 bases respectively, with 9 bases between them. Germline V CDR1 and CDR2: SNHLY, FYNNEI. CDR3 length: 15 residues. CDR3 in amino acids: CASSEGANSGNTIYF. DNA of the CDR3: TGTGCCAGCAGTGAGGGGGCGAACTCTGGAAACACCATATATTTT. Based on the CDR3 plus reference TRBV2 and TRBJ1-3, the full variable domain is EPEVTQTPSHQVTQMGQEVILRCVPISNHLYFYWYRQILGQKVEFLVSFYNNEISEKSEIFDDQFSVERPDGSNFTLKIRSTKLEDSAMYFCASSEGANSGNTIYFGEGSWLTVV.

This chain joins TRBV19 and TRBJ2-2, with 7 nucleotides matching TRBD2. This CDR3 region has 19 residues. V shed 4 bases, J shed 1 base, and the junction held 15 bases outside the gene matches. Germline V lookup: CDR1 LNHDA, CDR2 SQIVND (reference sequence). The CDR3 reads CASSTHLLRGTENTGELFF. CDR3 DNA sequence: TGTGCCAGTAGTACCCACCTCCTGCGGGGGACTGAGAACACCGGGGAGCTGTTTTTT.

The chain carries TRBV29-1 and TRBJ2-2, with D perhaps matching TRBD1 or TRBD2 (6 bases each). Trimming cost V 1 base and J 0 bases, with 15 bases left between them. This CDR3 is built from 17 residues. Germline CDR1 SQVTM, CDR2 ANQGSEA. CDR3 sequence (DNA): TGCAGCGTTGAAGTAAGGGGGGCCAGAGCGAACACCGGGGAGCTGTTTTTT. It yields the protein CSVEVRGARANTGELFF.

This clonotype occurred many times. The chain couples TRBV10-3 to TRBJ1-5; D is uncertain. This CDR3 comprises 14 residues. Between the trimmed V and J ends, which lost 0 bases and 5 bases, there was a span of 8 bases. From germline, CDR1 is ENHRY and CDR2 SYGVKD. The CDR3 is CAISESERDQPQHF. The CDR3 DNA reads TGTGCCATCAGTGAGTCTGAAAGGGATCAGCCCCAGCATTTT.

The chain uses TRBV20-1 and TRBJ1-2; D gene ambiguous. Deletions cut 6 bases from V and 0 bases from J, with 14 bases between. The CDR3 contains 14 residues. Germline CDR1 is DFQATT and CDR2 is SNEGSKA (reference sequence). CDR3 nucleotides: TGCAGTGCCAGGCCCGCTGGGACTAACTATGGCTACACCTTC. It specifies CSARPAGTNYGYTF.

This clonotype was picked up a small number of times. This chain links TRBV28 with TRBJ2-1, with D perhaps being TRBD1 or TRBD2 (5 bases each). Germline V gives CDR1 MDHEN, CDR2 SYDVKM. This CDR3 has 16 amino acids. V was trimmed by 6 bases and J by 0 bases, leaving 15 bases between them. The DNA for the CDR3 is TGTGCCAGCAGCCTCTTGGGGACGGGCTCCTACAATGAGCAGTTCTTC. It is translated as CASSLLGTGSYNEQFF.

The genes are TRBV25-1 and TRBJ2-3; D is perhaps TRBD1 or TRBD2 (5 bases each). The CDR3 contains 16 residues. Trimming removed 4 bases from V and 11 bases from J, with 25 bases in between. Germline CDR1 and CDR2: MGHDK and SYGVNS. CDR3 bases: TGTGCCAGCAGTGCTTTGAGGGCGGTTGGGGCAGATGGGCAGTATTTT. Translation: CASSALRAVGADGQYF.